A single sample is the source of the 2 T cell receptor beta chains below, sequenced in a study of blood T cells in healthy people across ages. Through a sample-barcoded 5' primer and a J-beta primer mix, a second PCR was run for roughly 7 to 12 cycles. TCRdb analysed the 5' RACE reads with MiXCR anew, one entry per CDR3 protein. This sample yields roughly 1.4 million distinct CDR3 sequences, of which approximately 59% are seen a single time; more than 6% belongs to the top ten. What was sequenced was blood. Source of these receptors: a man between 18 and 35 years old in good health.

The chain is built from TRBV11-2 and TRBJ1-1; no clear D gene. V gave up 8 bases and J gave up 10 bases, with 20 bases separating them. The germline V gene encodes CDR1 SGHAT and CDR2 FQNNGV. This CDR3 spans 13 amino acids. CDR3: CASLSLREGVAFF. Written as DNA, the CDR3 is TGTGCCAGCCTTTCATTACGGGAAGGAGTAGCTTTCTTT.

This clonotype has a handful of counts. CDR3 coding DNA: TGTGCCAGCAGTTTAGCTCCGGGTTTGAACACTGAAGCTTTCTTT. It codes for CASSLAPGLNTEAFF. The V call is TRBV12-3 or TRBV12-4, the J call TRBJ1-1; no firm D call. The CDR3 contains 15 residues. V dropped 0 bases and J dropped 0 bases, with 8 bases sitting between them.